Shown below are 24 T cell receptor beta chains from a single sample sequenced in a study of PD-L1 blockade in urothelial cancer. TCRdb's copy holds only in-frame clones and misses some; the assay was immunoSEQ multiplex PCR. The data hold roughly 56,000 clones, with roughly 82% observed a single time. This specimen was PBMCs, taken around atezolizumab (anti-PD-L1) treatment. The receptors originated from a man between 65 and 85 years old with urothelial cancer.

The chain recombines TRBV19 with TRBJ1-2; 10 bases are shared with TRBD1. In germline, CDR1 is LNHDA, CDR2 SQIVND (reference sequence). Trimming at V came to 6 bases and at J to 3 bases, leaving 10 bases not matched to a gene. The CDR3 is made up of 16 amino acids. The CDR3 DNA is TGTGCCAGTAGCCGAAAGACAGGGGGCGTTGACTATGGCTACACCTTC. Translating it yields CASSRKTGGVDYGYTF. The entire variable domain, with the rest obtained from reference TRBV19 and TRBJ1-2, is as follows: DGGITQSPKYLFRKEGQNVTLSCEQNLNHDAMYWYRQDPGQGLRLIYYSQIVNDFQKGDIAEGYSVSREKKESFPLTVTSAQKNPTAFYLCASSRKTGGVDYGYTFGSGTRLTVV.

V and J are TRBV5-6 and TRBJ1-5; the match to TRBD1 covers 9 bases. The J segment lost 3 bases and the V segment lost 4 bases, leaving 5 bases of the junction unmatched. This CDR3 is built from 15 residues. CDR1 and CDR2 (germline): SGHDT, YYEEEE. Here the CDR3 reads CASSRTGGFNQPQHF. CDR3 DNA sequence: TGTGCCAGCAGCCGAACAGGGGGCTTCAATCAGCCCCAGCATTTT.

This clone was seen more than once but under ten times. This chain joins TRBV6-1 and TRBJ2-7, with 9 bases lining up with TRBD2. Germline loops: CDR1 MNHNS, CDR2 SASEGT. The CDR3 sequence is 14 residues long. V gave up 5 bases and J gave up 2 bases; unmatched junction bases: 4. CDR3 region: CASSLTSGPYEQYF. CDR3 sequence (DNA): TGTGCCAGCAGTCTTACTAGCGGGCCCTACGAGCAGTACTTC.

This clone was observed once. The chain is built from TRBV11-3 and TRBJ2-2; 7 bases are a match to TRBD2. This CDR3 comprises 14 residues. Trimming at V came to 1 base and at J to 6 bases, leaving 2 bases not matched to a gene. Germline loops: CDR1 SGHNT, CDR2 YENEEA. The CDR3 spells CASSLVAGAGELFF. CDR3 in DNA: TGTGCCAGCAGCTTAGTGGCGGGAGCCGGGGAGCTGTTTTTT.

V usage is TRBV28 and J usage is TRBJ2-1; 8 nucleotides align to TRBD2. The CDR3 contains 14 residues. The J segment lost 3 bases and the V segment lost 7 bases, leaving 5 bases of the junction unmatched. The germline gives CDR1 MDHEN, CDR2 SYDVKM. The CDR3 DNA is TGTGCCAGCAAGGGACTAGTTTACTACAATGAGCAGTTCTTC. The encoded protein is CASKGLVYYNEQFF.

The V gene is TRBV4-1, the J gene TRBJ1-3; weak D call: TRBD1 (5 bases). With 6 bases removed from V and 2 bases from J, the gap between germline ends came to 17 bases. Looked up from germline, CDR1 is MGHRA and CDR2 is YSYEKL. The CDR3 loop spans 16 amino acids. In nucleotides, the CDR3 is TGCGCCAGCAGTACGGGACTGTCAAGAGCTGGAAACACCATATATTTT. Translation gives CASSTGLSRAGNTIYF.

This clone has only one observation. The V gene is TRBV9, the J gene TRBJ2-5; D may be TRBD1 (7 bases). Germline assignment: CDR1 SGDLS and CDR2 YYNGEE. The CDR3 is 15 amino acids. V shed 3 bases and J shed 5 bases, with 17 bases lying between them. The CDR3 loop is CASSGGHGGGETQYF. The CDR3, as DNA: TGTGCCAGCAGCGGGGGTCACGGAGGGGGCGAGACCCAGTACTTC.

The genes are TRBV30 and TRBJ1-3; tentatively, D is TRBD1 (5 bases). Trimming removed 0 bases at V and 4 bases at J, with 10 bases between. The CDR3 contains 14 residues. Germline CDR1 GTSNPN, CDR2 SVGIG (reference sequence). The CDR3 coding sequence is TGTGCCTGGAGTGTACGCAGGGCCGGAAACACCATATATTTT. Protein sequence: CAWSVRRAGNTIYF.

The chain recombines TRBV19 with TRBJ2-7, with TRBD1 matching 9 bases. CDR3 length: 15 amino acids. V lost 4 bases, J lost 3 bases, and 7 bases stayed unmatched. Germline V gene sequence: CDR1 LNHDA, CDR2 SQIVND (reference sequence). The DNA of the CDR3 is TGTGCCAGTAGTAGACCCGGGACAGGGAGCTACGAGCAGTACTTC. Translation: CASSRPGTGSYEQYF.

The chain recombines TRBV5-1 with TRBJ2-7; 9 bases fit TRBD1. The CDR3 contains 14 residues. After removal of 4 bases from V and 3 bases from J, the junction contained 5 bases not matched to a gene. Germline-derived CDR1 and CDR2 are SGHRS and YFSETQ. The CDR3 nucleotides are TGCGCCAGCAGCAGGACAGGGGCCAACTACGAGCAGTACTTC. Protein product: CASSRTGANYEQYF.

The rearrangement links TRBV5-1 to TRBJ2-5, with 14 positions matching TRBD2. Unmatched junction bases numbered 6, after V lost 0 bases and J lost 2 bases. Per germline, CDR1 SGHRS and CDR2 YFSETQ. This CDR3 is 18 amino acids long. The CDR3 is CASSLGGLAGGGQETQYF. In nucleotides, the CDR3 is TGCGCCAGCAGCTTGGGCGGACTAGCGGGAGGAGGACAAGAGACCCAGTACTTC.

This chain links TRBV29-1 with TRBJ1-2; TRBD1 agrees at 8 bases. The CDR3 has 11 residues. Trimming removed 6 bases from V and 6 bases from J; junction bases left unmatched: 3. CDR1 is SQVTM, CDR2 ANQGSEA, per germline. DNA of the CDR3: TGCAGCGTATCGACAGGGGATGGCTACACCTTC. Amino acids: CSVSTGDGYTF. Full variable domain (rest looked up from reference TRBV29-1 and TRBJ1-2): SAVISQKPSRDICQRGTSLTIQCQVDSQVTMMFWYRQQPGQSLTLIATANQGSEATYESGFVIDKFPISRPNLTFSTLTVSNMSPEDSSIYLCSVSTGDGYTFGSGTRLTVV.

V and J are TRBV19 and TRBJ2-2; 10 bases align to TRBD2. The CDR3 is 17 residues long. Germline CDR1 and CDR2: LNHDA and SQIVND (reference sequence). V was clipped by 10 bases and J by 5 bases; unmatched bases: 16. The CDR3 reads CANRRTSGSGLTGELFF. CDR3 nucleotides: TGTGCCAATCGCCGGACTAGCGGCAGCGGCTTAACCGGGGAGCTGTTTTTT.

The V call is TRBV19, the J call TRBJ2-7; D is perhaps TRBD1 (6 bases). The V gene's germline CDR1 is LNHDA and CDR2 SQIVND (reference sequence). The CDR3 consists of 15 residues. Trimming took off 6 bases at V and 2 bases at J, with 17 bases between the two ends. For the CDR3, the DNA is TGTGCCAGTAGGAAAGGGGATGGGGGCACCTACGAGCAGTACTTC. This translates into CASRKGDGGTYEQYF.

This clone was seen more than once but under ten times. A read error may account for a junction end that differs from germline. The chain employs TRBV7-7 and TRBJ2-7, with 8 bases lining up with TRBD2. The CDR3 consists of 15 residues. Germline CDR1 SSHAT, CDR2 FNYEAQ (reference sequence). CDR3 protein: CASNQAGELPYEQYF. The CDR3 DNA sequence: TGTGCTAGCAATCAAGCGGGAGAGTTACCCTACGAGCAGTACTTC.

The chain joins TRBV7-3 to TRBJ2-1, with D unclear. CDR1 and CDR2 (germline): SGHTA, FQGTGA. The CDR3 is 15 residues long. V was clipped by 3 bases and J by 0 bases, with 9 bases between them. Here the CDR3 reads CASSFSESSYNEQFF. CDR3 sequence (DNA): TGTGCCAGCAGCTTTTCGGAGAGCTCCTACAATGAGCAGTTCTTC. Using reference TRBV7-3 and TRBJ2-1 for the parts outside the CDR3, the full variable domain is GAGVSQTPSNKVTEKGKYVELRCDPISGHTALYWYRQSLGQGPEFLIYFQGTGAADDSGLPNDRFFAVRPEGSVSTLKIQRTERGDSAVYLCASSFSESSYNEQFFGPGTRLTVL.

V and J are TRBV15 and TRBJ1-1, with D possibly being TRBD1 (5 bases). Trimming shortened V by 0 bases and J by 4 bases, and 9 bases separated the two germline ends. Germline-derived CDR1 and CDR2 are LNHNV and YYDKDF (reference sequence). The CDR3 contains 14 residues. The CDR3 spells CATSRDQGSTEAFF. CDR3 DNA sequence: TGTGCCACCAGCAGAGATCAGGGTTCCACTGAAGCTTTCTTT.

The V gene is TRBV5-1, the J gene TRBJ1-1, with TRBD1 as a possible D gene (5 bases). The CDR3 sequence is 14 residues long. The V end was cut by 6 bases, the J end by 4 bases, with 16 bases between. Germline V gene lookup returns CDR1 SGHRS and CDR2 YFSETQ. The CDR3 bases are TGCGCCAGCACTATCGGTCGGGGGAGCACTGAAGCTTTCTTT. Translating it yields CASTIGRGSTEAFF.

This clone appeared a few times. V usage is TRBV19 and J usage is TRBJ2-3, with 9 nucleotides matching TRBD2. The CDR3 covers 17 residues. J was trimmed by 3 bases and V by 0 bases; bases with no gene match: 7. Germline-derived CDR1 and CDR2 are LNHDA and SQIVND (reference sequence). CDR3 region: CASSIDPSAGGTDTQYF. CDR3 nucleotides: TGTGCCAGTAGTATAGATCCCTCAGCGGGAGGTACAGATACGCAGTATTTT.

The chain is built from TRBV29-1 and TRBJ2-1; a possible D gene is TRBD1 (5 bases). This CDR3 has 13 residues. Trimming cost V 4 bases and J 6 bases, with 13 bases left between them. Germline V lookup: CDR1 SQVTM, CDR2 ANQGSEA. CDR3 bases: TGCAGCGTTGCAAGGGGCTCGGGCAATGAGCAGTTCTTC. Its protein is CSVARGSGNEQFF.

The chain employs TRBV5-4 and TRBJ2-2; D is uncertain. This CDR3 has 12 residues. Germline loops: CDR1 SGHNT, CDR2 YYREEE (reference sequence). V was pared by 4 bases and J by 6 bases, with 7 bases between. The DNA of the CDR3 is TGTGCCAGCAGCCAGGTACCCGGGGAGCTGTTTTTT. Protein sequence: CASSQVPGELFF.

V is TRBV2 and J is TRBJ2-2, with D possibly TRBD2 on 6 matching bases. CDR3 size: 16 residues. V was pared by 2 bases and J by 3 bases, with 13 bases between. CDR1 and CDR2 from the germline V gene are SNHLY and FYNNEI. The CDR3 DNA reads TGTGCCAGCAGTGAATTGGGGGGAATGGACACCGGGGAGCTGTTTTTT. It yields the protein CASSELGGMDTGELFF.

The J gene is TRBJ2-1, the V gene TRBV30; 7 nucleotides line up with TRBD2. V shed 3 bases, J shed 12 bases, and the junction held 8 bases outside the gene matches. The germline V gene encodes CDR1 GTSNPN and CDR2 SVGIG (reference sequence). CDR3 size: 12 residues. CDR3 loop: CAWSLGGSVQFF. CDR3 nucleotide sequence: TGTGCCTGGAGCCTGGGGGGGAGTGTGCAGTTCTTC.

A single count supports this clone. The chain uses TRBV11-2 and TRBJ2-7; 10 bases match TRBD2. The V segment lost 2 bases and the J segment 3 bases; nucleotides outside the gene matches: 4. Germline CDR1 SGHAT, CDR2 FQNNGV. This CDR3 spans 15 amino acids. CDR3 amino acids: CASSLRLAGLYEQYF. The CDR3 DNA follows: TGTGCCAGCAGCTTACGACTAGCGGGCCTCTACGAGCAGTACTTC.